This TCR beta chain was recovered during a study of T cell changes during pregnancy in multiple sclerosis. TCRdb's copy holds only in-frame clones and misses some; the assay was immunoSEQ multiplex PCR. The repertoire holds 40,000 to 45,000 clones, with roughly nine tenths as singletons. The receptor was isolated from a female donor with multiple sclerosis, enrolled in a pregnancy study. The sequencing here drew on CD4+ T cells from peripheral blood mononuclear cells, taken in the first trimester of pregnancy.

In DNA form, the CDR3 reads TGTGCCAGCAGCGGGGGTTGGACAGGGTCCTACGAGCAGTACTTC. Encoded protein: CASSGGWTGSYEQYF. The V call is TRBV6-1, the J call TRBJ2-7; TRBD1 matches at 8 bases. V lost 6 bases, J lost 1 base, and 8 bases stayed unmatched. The CDR3 has 15 amino acids. Per germline, CDR1 MNHNS and CDR2 SASEGT.